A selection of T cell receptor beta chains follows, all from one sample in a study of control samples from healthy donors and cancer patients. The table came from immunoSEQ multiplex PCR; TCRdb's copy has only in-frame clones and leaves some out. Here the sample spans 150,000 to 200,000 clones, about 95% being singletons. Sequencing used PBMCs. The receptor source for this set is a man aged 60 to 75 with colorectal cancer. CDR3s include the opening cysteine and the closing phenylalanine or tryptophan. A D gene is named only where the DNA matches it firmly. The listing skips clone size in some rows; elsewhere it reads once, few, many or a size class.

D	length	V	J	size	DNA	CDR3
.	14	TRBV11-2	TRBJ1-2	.	TGTGCCAGCAGCTCCCTACTAGCTAACTATGGCTACACCTTC	CASSSLLANYGYTF
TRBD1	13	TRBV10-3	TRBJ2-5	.	TGTGCAACAAGGGGGCTTTCCCAAGAGACCCAGTACTTC	CATRGLSQETQYF
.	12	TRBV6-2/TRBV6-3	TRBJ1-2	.	TGTGCCAGCAGTCGGGTTAACTATGGCTACACCTTC	CASSRVNYGYTF
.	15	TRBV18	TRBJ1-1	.	TGTGCCAGCTCACCACCTGTGGCAATGAACACTGAAGCTTTCTTT	CASSPPVAMNTEAFF
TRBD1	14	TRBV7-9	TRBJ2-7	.	TGTGCCAGCAGCGTACAGGGGGACGCTTACGAGCAGTACTTC	CASSVQGDAYEQYF
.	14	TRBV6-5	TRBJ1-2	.	TGTGCCAGCAGCCAAGGGGTTTCTAACTATGGCTACACCTTC	CASSQGVSNYGYTF
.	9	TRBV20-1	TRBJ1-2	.	TGCAGTGCAAGTCCGGGCTACACCTTC	CSASPGYTF
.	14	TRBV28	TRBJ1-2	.	TGTGCCAGCAGTGGCCAGTCAAGGACCTATGGCTACACCTTC	CASSGQSRTYGYTF
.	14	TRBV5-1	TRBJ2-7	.	TGCGCCAGCAGCATGGGACGGCGGTACTACGAGCAGTACTTC	CASSMGRRYYEQYF
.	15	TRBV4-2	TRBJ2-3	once	TGTGCCAGCACCCCCGAGGCTAGCAGATCAGATACGCAGTATTTT	CASTPEASRSDTQYF
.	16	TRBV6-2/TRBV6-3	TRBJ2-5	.	TGTGCCAGCAGTTACTCGAAAGGGTCCCGCCCAGAGACCCAGTACTTC	CASSYSKGSRPETQYF
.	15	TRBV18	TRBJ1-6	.	TGTGCCAGCTCACCAGCGGGTCAGAATAATTCACCCCTCCACTTT	CASSPAGQNNSPLHF
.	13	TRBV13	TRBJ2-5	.	TGTGCCAGCAGCGTACGATCCGCGGAGACCCAGTACTTC	CASSVRSAETQYF
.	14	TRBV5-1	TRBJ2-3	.	TGCGCCAGCAGTCCCTACAGGGAATCGGATACGCAGTATTTT	CASSPYRESDTQYF
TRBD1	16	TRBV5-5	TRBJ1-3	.	TGTGCCAGCAACAAAGGGACAGGAGACTCTGGAAACACCATATATTTT	CASNKGTGDSGNTIYF
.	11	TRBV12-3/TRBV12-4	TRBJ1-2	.	TGTGCCAGCAGTTCCGCCTATGGCTACACCTTC	CASSSAYGYTF
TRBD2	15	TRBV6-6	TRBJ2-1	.	TGTGCCAGCAGCCTGGGACTAGCGGGGGGGCCCGAGCAGTTCTTC	CASSLGLAGGPEQFF
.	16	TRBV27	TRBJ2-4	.	TGTGCCAGCAGTTTATCATACGGGTCAGCCAAAAACATTCAGTACTTC	CASSLSYGSAKNIQYF
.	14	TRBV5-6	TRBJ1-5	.	TGTGCCAGCAGCCTCTACAGGAGCAATCAGCCCCAGCATTTT	CASSLYRSNQPQHF
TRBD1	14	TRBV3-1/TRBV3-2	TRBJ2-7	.	TGTGCCAGCAGCCAAGGACAGGGCTCCTACGAGCAGTACTTC	CASSQGQGSYEQYF
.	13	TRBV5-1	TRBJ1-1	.	TGCGCCAGCAGCCAAGGGGTGAACACTGAAGCTTTCTTT	CASSQGVNTEAFF
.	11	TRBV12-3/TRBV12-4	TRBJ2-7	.	TGTGCCAGCAGTTCCCTCGGCGAGCAGTACTTC	CASSSLGEQYF
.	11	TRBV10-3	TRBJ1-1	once	TGTGCCATCAGTGAAAGGACTGAAGCTTTCTTT	CAISERTEAFF
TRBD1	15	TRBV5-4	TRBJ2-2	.	TGTGCCAGCGGAAGACAGGGGGTGGGCACCGGGGAGCTGTTTTTT	CASGRQGVGTGELFF
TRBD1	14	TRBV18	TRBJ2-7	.	TGTGCCAGCTCACCACAAGACAGGGCCCACGAGCAGTACTTC	CASSPQDRAHEQYF
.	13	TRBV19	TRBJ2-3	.	TGTGCCAGTAGTACCACGGATACAGATACGCAGTATTTT	CASSTTDTDTQYF
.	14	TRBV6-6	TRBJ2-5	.	TGTGCCAGCAGTTACTCGACCAGGGAAGAGACCCAGTACTTC	CASSYSTREETQYF
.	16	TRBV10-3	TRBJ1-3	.	TGTGCCATCAGTGAGTCGAGTATAGACCTCAGGAACACCATATATTTT	CAISESSIDLRNTIYF
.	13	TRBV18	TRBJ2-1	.	TGTGCCAGCTCACCAAATCGAGGAAATGAGCAGTTCTTC	CASSPNRGNEQFF
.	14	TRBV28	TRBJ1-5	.	TGTGCCAGCAGTTTACCCGCCAGCCTAAGGCCCCAGCATTTT	CASSLPASLRPQHF
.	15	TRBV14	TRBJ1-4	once	TGTGCCAGCAGCCATTCCGTACAGGGAAATGAAAAACTGTTTTTT	CASSHSVQGNEKLFF
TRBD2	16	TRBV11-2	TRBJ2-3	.	TGTGCCAGCAGCCCGGGGGTAGCGGGGGTAATGGGTACGCAGTATTTT	CASSPGVAGVMGTQYF
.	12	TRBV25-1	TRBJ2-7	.	TGTGCCAGCAGTTCCTACAGGGACGAGCAGTACTTC	CASSSYRDEQYF
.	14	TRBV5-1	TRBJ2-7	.	TGCGCCAGCAGCTTTAATACGGATCCTATGGGGCAGTACTTC	CASSFNTDPMGQYF
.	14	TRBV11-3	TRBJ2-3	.	TGTGCCAGCAGCTTGGGCTCAAGCACAGATACGCAGTATTTT	CASSLGSSTDTQYF
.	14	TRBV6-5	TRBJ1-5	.	TGTGCCAGCCGGGGGGGCACAGATGGACAGCCCCAGCATTTT	CASRGGTDGQPQHF
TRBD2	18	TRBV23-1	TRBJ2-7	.	TGCGCCAGCAGTCAATCGAATTTAGCGGGGGACCCGGCGGGGGAGCAGTACTTC	CASSQSNLAGDPAGEQYF
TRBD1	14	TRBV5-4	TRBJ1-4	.	TGTGCCAGCAGCTTGGGACAGGGTCGGGAAAAACTGTTTTTT	CASSLGQGREKLFF
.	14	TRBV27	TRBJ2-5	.	TGTGCCAGCAGGCCACTAGGTACAGAAGAGACCCAGTACTTC	CASRPLGTEETQYF
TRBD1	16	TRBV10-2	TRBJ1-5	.	TGCGCCAGCAGTGACGGGACAGTAAATAGCAATCAGCCCCAGCATTTT	CASSDGTVNSNQPQHF
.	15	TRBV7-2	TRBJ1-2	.	TGTGCCAGCAGCTTAGGGGCCACATCTAACTATGGCTACACCTTC	CASSLGATSNYGYTF
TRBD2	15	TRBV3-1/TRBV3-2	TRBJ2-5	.	TGTGCCAGCAGCCAAGGTAGCGGGGGACTTCGGACCCAGTACTTC	CASSQGSGGLRTQYF
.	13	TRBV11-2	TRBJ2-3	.	TGTGCCAGCAGCTTAGATTTCACAGATACGCAGTATTTT	CASSLDFTDTQYF
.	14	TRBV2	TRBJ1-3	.	TGTGCCAGCAGTGAAGCGTCCAGTCGAAACACCATATATTTT	CASSEASSRNTIYF
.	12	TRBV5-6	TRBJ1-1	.	TGTGCCAGCAGCTTGGGGGTGACTGAAGCTTTCTTT	CASSLGVTEAFF
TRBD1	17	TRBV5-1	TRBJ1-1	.	TGCGCCAGCAGCTTGGCCCACCGGACAGGGCCGAACACTGAAGCTTTCTTT	CASSLAHRTGPNTEAFF
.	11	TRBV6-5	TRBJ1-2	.	TGTGCCAGCAGTACCGGTGGTGGCTACACCTTC	CASSTGGGYTF
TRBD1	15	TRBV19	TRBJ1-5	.	TGTGCCAGTAGTATTGGGGGGACAGTCTATCAGCCCCAGCATTTT	CASSIGGTVYQPQHF
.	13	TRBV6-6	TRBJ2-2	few	TGTGCCAGCAGTTACGGGGAATCCGGGGAGCTGTTTTTT	CASSYGESGELFF
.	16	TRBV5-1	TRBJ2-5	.	TGCGCCAGCAGCTTGGCCACGGCCACAGTCCGGGAGACCCAGTACTTC	CASSLATATVRETQYF
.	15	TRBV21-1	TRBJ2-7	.	TGTGCCAGCAGCAAAGGGGGAGTAAGCTCCTACGAGCAGTACTTC	CASSKGGVSSYEQYF
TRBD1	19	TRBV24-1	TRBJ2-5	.	TGTGCCACCAGTGATTTGGGGGAGTCCGGGACAGGGCTTTCGGAGACCCAGTACTTC	CATSDLGESGTGLSETQYF
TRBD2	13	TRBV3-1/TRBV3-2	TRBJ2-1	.	TGTGCCAGCAGCCTCGGGGGGGCCAATGAGCAGTTCTTC	CASSLGGANEQFF
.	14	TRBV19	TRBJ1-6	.	TGTGCCAGTAGTAGACGGTTGCGCGGTTCACCCCTCCACTTT	CASSRRLRGSPLHF
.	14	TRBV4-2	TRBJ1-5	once	TGTGCCAGCAGCCAGCTATATAGCAATCAGCCCCAGCATTTT	CASSQLYSNQPQHF
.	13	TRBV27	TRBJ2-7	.	TGTGCCAGCAGTTATGGGACTCTCTACGAGCAGTACTTC	CASSYGTLYEQYF
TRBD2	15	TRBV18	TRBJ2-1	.	TGTGCCAGCTCACCTCGGACTAGTGGCTCCGATGAGCAGTTCTTC	CASSPRTSGSDEQFF
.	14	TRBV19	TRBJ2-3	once	TGTGCCAGTAGTAAGGAGGGGAGCACAGATACGCAGTATTTT	CASSKEGSTDTQYF
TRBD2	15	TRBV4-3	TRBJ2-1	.	TGCGCCAGCAGCCAAGGACGGGGGGACTACAATGAGCAGTTCTTC	CASSQGRGDYNEQFF
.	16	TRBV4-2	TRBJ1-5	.	TGTGCCAGCAGCCAAGACACTGCAGGGAGCAATCAGCCCCAGCATTTT	CASSQDTAGSNQPQHF